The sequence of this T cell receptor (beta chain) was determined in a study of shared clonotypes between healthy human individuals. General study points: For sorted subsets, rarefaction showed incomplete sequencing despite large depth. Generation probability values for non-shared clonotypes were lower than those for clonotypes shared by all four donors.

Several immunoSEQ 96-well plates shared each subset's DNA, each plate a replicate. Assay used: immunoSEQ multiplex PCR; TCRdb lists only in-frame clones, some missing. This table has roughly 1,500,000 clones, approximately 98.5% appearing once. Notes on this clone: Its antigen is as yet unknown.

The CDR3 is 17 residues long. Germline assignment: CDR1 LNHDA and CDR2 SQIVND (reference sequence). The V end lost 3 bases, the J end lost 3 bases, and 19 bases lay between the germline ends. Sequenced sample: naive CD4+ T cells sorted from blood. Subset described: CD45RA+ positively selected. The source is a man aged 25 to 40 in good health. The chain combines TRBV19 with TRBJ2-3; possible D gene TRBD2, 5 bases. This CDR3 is CASSIQWTEVQTDTQYF. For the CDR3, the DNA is TGTGCCAGTAGTATCCAATGGACGGAGGTTCAGACAGATACGCAGTATTTT.